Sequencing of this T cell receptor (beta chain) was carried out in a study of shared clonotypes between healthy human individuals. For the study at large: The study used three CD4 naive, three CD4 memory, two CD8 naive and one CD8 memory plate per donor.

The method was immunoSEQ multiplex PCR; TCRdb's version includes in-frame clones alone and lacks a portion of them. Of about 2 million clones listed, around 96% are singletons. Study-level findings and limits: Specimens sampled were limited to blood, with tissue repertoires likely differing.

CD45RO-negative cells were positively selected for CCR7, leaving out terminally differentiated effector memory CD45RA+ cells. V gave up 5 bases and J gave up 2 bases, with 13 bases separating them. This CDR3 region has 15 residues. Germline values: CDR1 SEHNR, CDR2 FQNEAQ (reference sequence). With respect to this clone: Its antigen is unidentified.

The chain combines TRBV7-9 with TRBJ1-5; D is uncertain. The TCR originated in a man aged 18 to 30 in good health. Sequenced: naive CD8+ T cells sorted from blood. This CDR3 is CASSPEEAGNQPQHF. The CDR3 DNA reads TGTGCCAGCAGCCCAGAGGAGGCAGGCAATCAGCCCCAGCATTTT. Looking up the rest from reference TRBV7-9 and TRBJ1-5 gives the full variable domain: DTGVSQNPRHKITKRGQNVTFRCDPISEHNRLYWYRQTLGQGPEFLTYFQNEAQLEKSRLLSDRFSAERPKGSFSTLEIQRTEQGDSAMYLCASSPEEAGNQPQHFGDGTRLSIL.